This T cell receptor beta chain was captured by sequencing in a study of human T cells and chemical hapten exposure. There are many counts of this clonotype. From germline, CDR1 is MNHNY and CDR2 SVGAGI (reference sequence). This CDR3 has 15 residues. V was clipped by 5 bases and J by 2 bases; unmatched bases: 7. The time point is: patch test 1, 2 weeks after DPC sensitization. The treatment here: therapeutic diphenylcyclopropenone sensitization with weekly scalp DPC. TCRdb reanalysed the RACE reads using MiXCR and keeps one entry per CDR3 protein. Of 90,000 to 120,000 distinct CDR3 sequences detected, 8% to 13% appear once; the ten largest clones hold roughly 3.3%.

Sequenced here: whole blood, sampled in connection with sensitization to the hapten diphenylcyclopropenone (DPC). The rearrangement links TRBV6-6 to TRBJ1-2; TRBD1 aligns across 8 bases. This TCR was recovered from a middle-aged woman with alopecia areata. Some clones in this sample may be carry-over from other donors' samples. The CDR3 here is CASSKQGQENYGYTF. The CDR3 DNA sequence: TGTGCCAGCAGTAAACAGGGACAGGAAAACTATGGCTACACCTTC.